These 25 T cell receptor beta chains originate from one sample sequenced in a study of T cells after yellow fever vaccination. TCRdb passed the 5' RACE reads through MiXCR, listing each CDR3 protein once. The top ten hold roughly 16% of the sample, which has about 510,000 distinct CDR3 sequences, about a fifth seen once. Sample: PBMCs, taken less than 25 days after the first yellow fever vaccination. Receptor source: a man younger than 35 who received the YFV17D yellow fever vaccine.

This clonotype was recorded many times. CDR3 nucleotides: TGTGCTAGTGGCCGAGGACTAGCGGGACAGACCCAGTACTTC. Translated: CASGRGLAGQTQYF. This sequence joins TRBV12-5 and TRBJ2-5; TRBD2 matches 12 bases. V dropped 6 bases and J dropped 6; count of bases not matched to a gene: 5. The CDR3 has 14 amino acids. Germline V gene sequence: CDR1 LGHNT, CDR2 FRNRAP.

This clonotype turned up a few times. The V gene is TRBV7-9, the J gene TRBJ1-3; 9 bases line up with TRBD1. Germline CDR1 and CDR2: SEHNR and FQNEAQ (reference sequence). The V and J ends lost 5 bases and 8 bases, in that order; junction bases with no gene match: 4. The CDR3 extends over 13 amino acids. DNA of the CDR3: TGTGCCAGCAGCCGGGACAGGGTGGACACCATATATTTT. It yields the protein CASSRDRVDTIYF.

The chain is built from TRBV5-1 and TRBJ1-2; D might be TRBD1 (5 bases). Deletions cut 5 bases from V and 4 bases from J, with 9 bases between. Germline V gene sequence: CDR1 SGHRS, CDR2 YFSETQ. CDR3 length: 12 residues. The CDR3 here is CASRGLGYGYTF. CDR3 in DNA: TGCGCCAGCAGGGGGCTGGGCTATGGCTACACCTTC.

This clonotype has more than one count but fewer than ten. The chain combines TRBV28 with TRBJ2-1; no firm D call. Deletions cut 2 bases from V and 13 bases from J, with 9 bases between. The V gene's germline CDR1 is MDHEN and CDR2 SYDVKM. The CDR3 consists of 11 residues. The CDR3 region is CASSLPAGQFF. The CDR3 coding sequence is TGTGCCAGCAGTTTACCGGCAGGCCAGTTCTTC.

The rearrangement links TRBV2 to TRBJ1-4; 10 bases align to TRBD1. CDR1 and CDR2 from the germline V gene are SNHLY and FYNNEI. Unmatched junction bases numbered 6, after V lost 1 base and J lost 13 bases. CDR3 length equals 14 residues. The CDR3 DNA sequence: TGTGCCAGCAGTGAAGAAGGGACAGGGGACAGACTGTTTTTT. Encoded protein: CASSEEGTGDRLFF. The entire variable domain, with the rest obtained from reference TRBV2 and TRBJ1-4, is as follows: EPEVTQTPSHQVTQMGQEVILRCVPISNHLYFYWYRQILGQKVEFLVSFYNNEISEKSEIFDDQFSVERPDGSNFTLKIRSTKLEDSAMYFCASSEEGTGDRLFFGSGTQLSVL.

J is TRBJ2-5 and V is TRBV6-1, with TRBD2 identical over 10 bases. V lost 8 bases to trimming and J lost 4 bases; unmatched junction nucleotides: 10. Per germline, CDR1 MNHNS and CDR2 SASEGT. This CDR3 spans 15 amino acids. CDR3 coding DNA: TGTGCCAGCTGTCAACTAGCGGGGCCGGGAGAGACCCAGTACTTC. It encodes CASCQLAGPGETQYF.

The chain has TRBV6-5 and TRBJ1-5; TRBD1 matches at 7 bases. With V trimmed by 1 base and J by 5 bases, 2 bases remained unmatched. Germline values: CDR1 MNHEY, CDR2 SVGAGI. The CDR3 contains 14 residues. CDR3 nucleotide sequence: TGTGCCAGCAGTTACTTCCAGGGGGATCAGCCCCAGCATTTT. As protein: CASSYFQGDQPQHF.

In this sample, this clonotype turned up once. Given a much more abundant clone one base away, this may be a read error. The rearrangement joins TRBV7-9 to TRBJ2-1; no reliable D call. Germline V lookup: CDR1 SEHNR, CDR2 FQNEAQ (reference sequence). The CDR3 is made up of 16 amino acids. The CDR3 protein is CTSSIPEVNRPNEQFF. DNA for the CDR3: TGTACCAGCAGCATCCCTGAGGTGAATAGGCCTAATGAGCAGTTCTTC.

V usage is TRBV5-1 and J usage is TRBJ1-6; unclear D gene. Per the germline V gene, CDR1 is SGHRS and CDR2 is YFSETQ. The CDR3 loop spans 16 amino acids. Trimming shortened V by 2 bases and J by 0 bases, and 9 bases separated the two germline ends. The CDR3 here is CASSLRSGSYNSPLHF. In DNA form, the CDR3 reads TGCGCCAGCAGCTTACGTTCGGGCTCCTATAATTCACCCCTCCACTTT.

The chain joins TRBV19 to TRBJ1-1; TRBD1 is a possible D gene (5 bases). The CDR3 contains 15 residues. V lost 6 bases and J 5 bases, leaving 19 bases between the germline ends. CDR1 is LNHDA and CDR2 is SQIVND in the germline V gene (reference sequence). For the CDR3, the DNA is TGTGCCAGTAGCACCAGGGCCGCGGTGGATACTGAAGCTTTCTTT. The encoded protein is CASSTRAAVDTEAFF.

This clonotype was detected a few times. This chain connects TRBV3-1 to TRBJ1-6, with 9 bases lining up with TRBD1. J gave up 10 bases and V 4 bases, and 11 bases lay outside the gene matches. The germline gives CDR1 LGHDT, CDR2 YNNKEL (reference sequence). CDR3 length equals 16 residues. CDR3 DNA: TGTGCCAGCAGCCCGTACCCCGGGACAGGGCGCTCACCCCTCCACTTT. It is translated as CASSPYPGTGRSPLHF.

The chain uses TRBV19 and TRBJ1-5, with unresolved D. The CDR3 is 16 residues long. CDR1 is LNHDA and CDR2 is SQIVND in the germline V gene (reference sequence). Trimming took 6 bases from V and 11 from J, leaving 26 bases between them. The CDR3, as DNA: TGTGCCAGTAGGTATAACGAACAGTCGCCTAGATCAGCCCAGCATTTT. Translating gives CASRYNEQSPRSAQHF. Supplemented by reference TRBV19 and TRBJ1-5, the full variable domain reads DGGITQSPKYLFRKEGQNVTLSCEQNLNHDAMYWYRQDPGQGLRLIYYSQIVNDFQKGDIAEGYSVSREKKESFPLTVTSAQKNPTAFYLCASRYNEQSPRSAQHFGDGTRLSIL.

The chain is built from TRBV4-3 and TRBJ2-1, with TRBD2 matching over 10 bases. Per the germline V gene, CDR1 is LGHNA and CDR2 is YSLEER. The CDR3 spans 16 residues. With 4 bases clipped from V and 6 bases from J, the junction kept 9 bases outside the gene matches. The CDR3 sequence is CASSRVAGGYFNEQFF. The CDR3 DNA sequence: TGCGCCAGCAGCCGAGTAGCGGGGGGATACTTCAATGAGCAGTTCTTC.

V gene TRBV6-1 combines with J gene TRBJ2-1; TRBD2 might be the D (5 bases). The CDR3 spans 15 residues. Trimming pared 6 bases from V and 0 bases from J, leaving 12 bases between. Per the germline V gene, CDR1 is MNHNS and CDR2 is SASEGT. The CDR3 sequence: CASREGPGSYNEQFF. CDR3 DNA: TGTGCCAGCAGAGAGGGCCCCGGCTCCTACAATGAGCAGTTCTTC.

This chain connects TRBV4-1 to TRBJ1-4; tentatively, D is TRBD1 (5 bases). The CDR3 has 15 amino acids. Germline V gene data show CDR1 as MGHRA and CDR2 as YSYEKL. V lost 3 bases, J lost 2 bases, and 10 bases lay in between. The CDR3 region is CASSHFRATNEKLFF. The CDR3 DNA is TGCGCCAGCAGCCACTTCAGGGCCACTAATGAAAAACTGTTTTTT.

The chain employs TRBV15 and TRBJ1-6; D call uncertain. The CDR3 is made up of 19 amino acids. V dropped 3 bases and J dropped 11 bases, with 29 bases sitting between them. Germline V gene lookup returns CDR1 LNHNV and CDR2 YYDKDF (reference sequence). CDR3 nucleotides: TGTGCCACCAGCAGTGCGGCAAGGAGGGAAATGGACCGACCCGCACCCCTCCACTTT. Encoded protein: CATSSAARREMDRPAPLHF.

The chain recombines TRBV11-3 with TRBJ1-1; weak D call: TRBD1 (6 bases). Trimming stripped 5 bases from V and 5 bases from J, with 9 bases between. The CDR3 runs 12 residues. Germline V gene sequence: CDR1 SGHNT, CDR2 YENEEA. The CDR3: CASSEGGTEAFF. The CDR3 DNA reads TGTGCCAGCAGCGAGGGGGGAACTGAAGCTTTCTTT.

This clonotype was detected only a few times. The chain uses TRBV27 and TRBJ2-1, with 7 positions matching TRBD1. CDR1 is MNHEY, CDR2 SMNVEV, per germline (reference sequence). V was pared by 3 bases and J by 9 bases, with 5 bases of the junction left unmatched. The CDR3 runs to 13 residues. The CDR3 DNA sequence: TGTGCCAGCAGTTTTACAGGGGTTGGTGAGCAGTTCTTC. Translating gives CASSFTGVGEQFF.

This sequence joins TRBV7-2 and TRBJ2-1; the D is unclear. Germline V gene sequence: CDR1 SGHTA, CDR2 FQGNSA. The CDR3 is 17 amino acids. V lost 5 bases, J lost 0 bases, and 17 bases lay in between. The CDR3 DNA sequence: TGTGCCAGCAGCCCTGAGTGGGCCAGGAGCTCCTACAATGAGCAGTTCTTC. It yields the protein CASSPEWARSSYNEQFF.

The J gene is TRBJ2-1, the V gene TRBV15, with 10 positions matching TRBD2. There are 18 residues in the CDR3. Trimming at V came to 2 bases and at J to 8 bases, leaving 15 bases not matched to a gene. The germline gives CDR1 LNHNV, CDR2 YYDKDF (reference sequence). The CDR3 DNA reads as TGTGCCACCAGCAGACCGCCCACACTAGCGGGGAGAAAGTATGAGCAGTTCTTC. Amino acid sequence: CATSRPPTLAGRKYEQFF.

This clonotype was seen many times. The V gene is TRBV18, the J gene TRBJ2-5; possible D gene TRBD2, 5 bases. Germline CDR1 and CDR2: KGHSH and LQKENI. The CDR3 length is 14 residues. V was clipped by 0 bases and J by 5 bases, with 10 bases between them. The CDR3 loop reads CASSPPASYETQYF. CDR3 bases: TGTGCCAGCTCACCACCGGCTAGCTATGAGACCCAGTACTTC.

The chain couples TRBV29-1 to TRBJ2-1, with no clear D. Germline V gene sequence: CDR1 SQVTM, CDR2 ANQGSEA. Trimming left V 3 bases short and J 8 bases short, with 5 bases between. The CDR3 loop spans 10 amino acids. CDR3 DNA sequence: TGCAGCGTTGATAAGGATGAGCAGTTCTTC. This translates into CSVDKDEQFF.

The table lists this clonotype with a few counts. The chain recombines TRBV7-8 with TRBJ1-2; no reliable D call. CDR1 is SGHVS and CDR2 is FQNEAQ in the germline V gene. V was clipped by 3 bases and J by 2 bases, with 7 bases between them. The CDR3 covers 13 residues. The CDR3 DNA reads TGTGCCAGCAGCTTCGAACCCAACTATGGCTACACCTTC. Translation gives CASSFEPNYGYTF.

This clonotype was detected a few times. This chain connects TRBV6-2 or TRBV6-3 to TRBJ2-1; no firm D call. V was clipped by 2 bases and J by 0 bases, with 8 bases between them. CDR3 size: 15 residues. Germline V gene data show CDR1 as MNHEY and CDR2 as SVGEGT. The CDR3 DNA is TGTGCCAGCAGTTACGAAGAGAGCTCCTACAATGAGCAGTTCTTC. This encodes CASSYEESSYNEQFF.

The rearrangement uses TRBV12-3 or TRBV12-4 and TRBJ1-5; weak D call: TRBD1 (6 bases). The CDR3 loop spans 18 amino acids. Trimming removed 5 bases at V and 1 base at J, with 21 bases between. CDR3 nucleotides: TGTGCCAGCAGTGCCTCAGGGGTACATTCGTTAAGCAATCAGCCCCAGCATTTT. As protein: CASSASGVHSLSNQPQHF.